This TCR beta chain was profiled in a study of response to subunit inactivated influenza vaccine. Study-wide results and limits: New T cells are recruited in small numbers by each seasonal influenza vaccination, according to the authors' suggestion.

A remark on this clonotype: What it binds is not known.

Germline V gene data show CDR1 as DFQATT and CDR2 as SNEGSKA (reference sequence). This CDR3 comprises 14 residues. The V and J ends lost 3 bases and 1 base, in that order; junction bases with no gene match: 1. One entry per CDR3 protein, called by TCRdb with MiXCR from the RT-PCR reads. The data show around 490,000 distinct CDR3 sequences, less than 8% seen once. The specimen was PBMCs from blood, collected less than 25 months after vaccination. The genes are TRBV20-1 and TRBJ2-1, with TRBD2 matching over 9 bases. This clonotype was sampled from a man aged 50-75 years who received an inactivated influenza vaccine. The CDR3, as DNA: TGCAGTGCTAGTAGCGGGGGTTCCTACAATGAGCAGTTCTTC. The encoded protein is CSASSGGSYNEQFF.